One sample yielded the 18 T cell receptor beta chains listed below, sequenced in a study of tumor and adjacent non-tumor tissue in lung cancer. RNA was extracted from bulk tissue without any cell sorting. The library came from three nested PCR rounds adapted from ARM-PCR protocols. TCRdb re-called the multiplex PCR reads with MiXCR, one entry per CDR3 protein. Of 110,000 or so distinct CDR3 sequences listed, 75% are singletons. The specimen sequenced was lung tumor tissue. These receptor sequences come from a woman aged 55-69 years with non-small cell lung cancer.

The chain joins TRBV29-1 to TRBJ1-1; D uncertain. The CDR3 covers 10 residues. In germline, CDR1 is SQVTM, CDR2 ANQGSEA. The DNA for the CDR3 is TGCAACACCGGGATAGGGGAAGCTTTCTTT. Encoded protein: CNTGIGEAFF.

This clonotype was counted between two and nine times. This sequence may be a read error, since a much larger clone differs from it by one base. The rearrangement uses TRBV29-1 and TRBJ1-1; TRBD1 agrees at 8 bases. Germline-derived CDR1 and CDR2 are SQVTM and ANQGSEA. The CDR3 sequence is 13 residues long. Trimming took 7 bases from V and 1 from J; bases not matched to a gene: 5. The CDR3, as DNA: TGCAGCGCTCGACAGGGGACGAACACTGAAGCTTTCTTT. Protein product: CSARQGTNTEAFF.

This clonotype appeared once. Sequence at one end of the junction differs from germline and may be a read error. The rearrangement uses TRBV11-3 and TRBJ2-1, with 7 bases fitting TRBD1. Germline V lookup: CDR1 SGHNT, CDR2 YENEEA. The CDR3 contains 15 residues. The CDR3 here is CASSLGGQAYNVQFF. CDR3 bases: TGTGCCAGCAGCTTAGGAGGACAGGCCTACAATGTGCAGTTCTTC.

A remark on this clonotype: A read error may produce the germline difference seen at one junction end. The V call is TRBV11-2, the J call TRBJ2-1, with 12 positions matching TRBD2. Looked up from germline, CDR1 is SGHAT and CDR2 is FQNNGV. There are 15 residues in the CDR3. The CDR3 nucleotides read TGTGTCAGCAGCCTTGGACTAGCGGGATCTAATAAGCAGTTCTTC. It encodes CVSSLGLAGSNKQFF.

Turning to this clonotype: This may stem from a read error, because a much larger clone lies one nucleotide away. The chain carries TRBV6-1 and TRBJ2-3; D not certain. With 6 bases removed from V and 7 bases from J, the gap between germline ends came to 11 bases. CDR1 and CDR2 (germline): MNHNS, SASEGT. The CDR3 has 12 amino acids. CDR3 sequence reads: CASSYAVNTQYF. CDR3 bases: TGTGCCAGCAGCTATGCAGTAAATACGCAGTATTTT.

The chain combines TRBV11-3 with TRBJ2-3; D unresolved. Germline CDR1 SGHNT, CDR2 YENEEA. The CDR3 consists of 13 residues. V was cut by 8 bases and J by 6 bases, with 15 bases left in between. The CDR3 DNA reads TGTGCCAGCGGAAAGAGTCAATGTGATACGCAGTATTTT. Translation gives CASGKSQCDTQYF.

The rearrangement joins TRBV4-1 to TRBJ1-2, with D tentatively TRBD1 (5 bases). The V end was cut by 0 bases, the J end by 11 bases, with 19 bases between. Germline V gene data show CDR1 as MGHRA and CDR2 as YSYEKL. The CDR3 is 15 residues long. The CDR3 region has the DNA TGCGCCAGCAGCCAAGAGGAGTCAGGGAACAGGTGGTACACCTTC. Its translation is CASSQEESGNRWYTF.

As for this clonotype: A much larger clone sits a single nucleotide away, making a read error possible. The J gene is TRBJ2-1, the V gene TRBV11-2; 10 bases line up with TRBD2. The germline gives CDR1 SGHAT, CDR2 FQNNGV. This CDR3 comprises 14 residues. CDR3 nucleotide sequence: TGTGCCAGCAGCTGGACTAGCGGAAACAATGAGCGGTTCTTC. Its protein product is CASSWTSGNNERFF.

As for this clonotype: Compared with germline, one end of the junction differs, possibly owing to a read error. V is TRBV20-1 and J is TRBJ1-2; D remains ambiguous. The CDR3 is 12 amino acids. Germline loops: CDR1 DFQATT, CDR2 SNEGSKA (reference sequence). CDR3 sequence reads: CSVSCLRSGYTF. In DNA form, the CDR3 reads TGCAGTGTTAGCTGTCTGCGTTCTGGCTACACATTC.

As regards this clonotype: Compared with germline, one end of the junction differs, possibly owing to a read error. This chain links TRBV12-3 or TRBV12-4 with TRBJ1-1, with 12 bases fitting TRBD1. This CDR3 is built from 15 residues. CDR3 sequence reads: CASTADGTGGTKAFF. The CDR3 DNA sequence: TGTGCCAGCACCGCGGACGGGACAGGGGGCACTAAAGCTTTCTTT.

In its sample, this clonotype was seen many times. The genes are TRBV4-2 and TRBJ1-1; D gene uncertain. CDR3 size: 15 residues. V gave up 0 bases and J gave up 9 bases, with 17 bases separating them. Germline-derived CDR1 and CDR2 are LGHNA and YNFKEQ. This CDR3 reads CASSQDDSSKKQAFF. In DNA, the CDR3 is TGTGCCAGCAGCCAAGATGATTCCAGCAAGAAGCAAGCTTTCTTT.

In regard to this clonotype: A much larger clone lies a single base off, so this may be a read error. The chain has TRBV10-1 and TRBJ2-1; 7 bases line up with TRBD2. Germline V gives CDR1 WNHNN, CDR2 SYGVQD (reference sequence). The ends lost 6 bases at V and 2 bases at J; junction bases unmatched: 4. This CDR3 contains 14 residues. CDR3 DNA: TGCGCCAGCAGAGGGCTAGCGGCCTACAATGAGCAGTTCTTC. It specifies CASRGLAAYNEQFF.

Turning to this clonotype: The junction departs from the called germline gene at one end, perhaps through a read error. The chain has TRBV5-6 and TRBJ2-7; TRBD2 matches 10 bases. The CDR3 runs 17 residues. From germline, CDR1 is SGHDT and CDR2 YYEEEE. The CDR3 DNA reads TGTGACAGCAGCTTGGAGCTAGCGGGAGTAGATGGCTACGAGCAGTACTTC. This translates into CDSSLELAGVDGYEQYF.

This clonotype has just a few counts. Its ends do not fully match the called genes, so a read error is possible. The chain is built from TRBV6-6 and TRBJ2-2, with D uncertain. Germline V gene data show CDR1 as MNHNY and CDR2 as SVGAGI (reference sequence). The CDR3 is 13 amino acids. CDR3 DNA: TGTGCCAGTATGACCCCAAACACTGGGGAGCTGTTTTTT. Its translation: CASMTPNTGELFF.

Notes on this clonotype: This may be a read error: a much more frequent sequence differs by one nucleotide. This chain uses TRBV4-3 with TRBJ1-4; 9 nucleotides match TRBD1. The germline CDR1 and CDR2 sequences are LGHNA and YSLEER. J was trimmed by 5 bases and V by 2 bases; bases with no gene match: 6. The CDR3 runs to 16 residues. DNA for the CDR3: TGCGCCAGCAGCCAAACCGAAGGGACAGGGAATGAAAAACTGTTTTTT. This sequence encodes CASSQTEGTGNEKLFF.

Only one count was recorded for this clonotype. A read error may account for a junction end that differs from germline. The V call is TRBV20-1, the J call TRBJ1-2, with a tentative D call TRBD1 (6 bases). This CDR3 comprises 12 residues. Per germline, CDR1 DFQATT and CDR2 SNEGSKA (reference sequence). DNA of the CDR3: TGTAGTGGGGGCAGGGGTAGCTATGGCTACATCTTC. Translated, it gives CSGGRGSYGYIF.

The CDR3 DNA sequence: TGTGCCAGCTGGCCCGGGGTCTATAATTCACCCCTCCACTTT. Its translation is CASWPGVYNSPLHF. V usage is TRBV11-3 and J usage is TRBJ1-6; D unresolved. CDR1 SGHNT and CDR2 YENEEA come from the germline V gene. Between the trimmed V and J ends, which lost 8 bases and 3 bases, there was a span of 11 bases. The length of the CDR3 is 14 residues.

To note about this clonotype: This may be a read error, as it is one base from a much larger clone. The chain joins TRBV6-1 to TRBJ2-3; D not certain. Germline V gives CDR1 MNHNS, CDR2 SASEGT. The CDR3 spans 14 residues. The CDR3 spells CVSSRREKADTQYF. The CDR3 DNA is TGTGTCAGCAGTAGAAGAGAGAAGGCAGATACGCAGTATTTT.